This T cell receptor (beta chain) derives from a study of identical twins. TCRdb redid the calling of the 5' RACE reads with MiXCR, one entry per CDR3 protein. The data hold about 530,000 distinct CDR3 sequences, with around 20% observed a single time. Findings of the study overall: Findings came from cross-sectional statistics, without long-term follow-up of donors. For cord blood, abundant beta clonotypes had fewer insertions, unlike memory repertoires, which showed none.

Germline V gene data show CDR1 as WNHNN and CDR2 as SYGVQD (reference sequence). The germline V and J ends were trimmed by 3 bases and 5 bases, with 11 bases remaining between them. This CDR3 is built from 14 residues. A remark on this clonotype: What it recognizes is unknown. Here the CDR3 omits its conserved ending phenylalanine or tryptophan, so a read error is the likely source.

These data were also reused for a study on yellow fever vaccine responses in identical twins.

The TCR comes from a woman aged 18-30 years in good health. The genes are TRBV10-1 and TRBJ2-1; D possibly corresponds to TRBD2 (6 bases). The sequenced sample consisted of CD4+ T cells sorted from blood. The CDR3 protein is CASSDSGPNNEQFL. The CDR3 DNA reads TGCGCCAGCAGTGATAGCGGTCCCAACAATGAGCAGTTCTTA.